This passage covers 14 T cell receptor beta chains from one sample sequenced in a study of cytomegalovirus exposure and HLA in healthy donors. Researchers ran the PCR with 60 Vbeta and 13 Jbeta primers. Assay: immunoSEQ multiplex PCR; the TCRdb copy retains only in-frame clones and omits some. This sample carries about 160,000 clones, 80% to 90% of them seen once, and the ten largest clones take 7%. What was sequenced was PBMCs. The receptors come from a woman under 40 in good health and CMV-seropositive.

This clone was recorded only once. Mismatch with germline at one junction end may stem from a read error. The V call is TRBV7-8, the J call TRBJ1-5; 7 nucleotides agree with TRBD1. Germline assignment: CDR1 SGHVS and CDR2 FQNEAQ. This CDR3 is 15 amino acids long. In DNA, the CDR3 is TGTGCCAGCATCTTAGGGGGCCGGGGCAATCAGCCCCAGCATTTT. This codes for CASILGGRGNQPQHF.

This chain links TRBV18 with TRBJ1-4; the D is unclear. Germline values: CDR1 KGHSH, CDR2 LQKENI. The CDR3 is 15 residues long. The V and J ends lost 2 bases and 4 bases respectively, with 11 bases between them. Here the CDR3 DNA reads TGTGCCAGCTCACCATTCACAAGTCTTAATGAAAAACTGTTTTTT. This sequence encodes CASSPFTSLNEKLFF.

The chain recombines TRBV4-2 with TRBJ2-3; 7 positions agree with TRBD2. The CDR3 runs 15 residues. After removal of 1 base from V and 1 base from J, the junction contained 2 bases not matched to a gene. Germline CDR1 is LGHNA and CDR2 is YNFKEQ. The CDR3: CASSQVGGGTDTQYF. DNA for the CDR3: TGTGCCAGCAGCCAAGTGGGGGGGGGCACAGATACGCAGTATTTT.

The J gene is TRBJ2-3, the V gene TRBV11-2; 9 bases agree with TRBD2. After removal of 2 bases from V and 7 bases from J, the junction contained 7 bases not matched to a gene. Germline lookup yields CDR1 SGHAT and CDR2 FQNNGV. This CDR3 has 15 residues. CDR3 in DNA: TGTGCCAGCAGCTTACAGCGGGGGGAGGGTTATACGCAGTATTTT. Its protein is CASSLQRGEGYTQYF.

V and J are TRBV5-1 and TRBJ1-1; 7 bases are a match to TRBD1. V lost 2 bases, J lost 1 base, and 5 bases stayed unmatched. In germline, CDR1 is SGHRS, CDR2 YFSETQ. The CDR3 runs 15 residues. The CDR3 DNA reads as TGCGCCAGCAGCTTAAGAGGGACAGAGAACACTGAAGCTTTCTTT. This translates into CASSLRGTENTEAFF.

The chain has TRBV7-8 and TRBJ1-5; D remains ambiguous. Germline values: CDR1 SGHVS, CDR2 FQNEAQ. V lost 1 base and J lost 0, with 7 bases in between. The CDR3 runs to 15 residues. In DNA, the CDR3 is TGTGCCAGCAGCTTAGATCCTAATAGCAATCAGCCCCAGCATTTT. This gives the protein CASSLDPNSNQPQHF.

The chain links TRBV14 to TRBJ2-3; no firm D call. The CDR3 covers 14 residues. CDR1 and CDR2 from the germline V gene are SGHDN and FVKESK. The germline V and J ends were trimmed by 3 bases and 8 bases, with 15 bases remaining between them. The CDR3 protein is CASSHFREISTQYF. In DNA, the CDR3 is TGTGCCAGCAGCCACTTCCGTGAGATTAGTACGCAGTATTTT.

The rearrangement uses TRBV28 and TRBJ1-1; TRBD1 agrees at 10 bases. Germline V gene data show CDR1 as MDHEN and CDR2 as SYDVKM. J lost 4 bases, V lost 3 bases, and 11 bases had no gene match. The CDR3 extends over 17 amino acids. CDR3 loop: CASSFFGTGVFSTEAFF. The CDR3 DNA reads as TGTGCCAGCAGTTTCTTTGGGACAGGGGTGTTTAGCACTGAAGCTTTCTTT.

The J gene is TRBJ1-2, the V gene TRBV6-1, with D maybe TRBD1 (6 bases). Per the germline V gene, CDR1 is MNHNS and CDR2 is SASEGT. The V end was cut by 2 bases, the J end by 3 bases, with 13 bases between. This CDR3 has 15 residues. As DNA, the CDR3 is TGTGCCAGCAGTGAATTCGGGGGGCTCGACTATGGCTACACCTTC. Translation: CASSEFGGLDYGYTF.

The V call is TRBV10-3, the J call TRBJ2-6; D is unclear. V lost 0 bases to trimming and J lost 1 base, with 10 bases between them. Looked up from germline, CDR1 is ENHRY and CDR2 is SYGVKD. The CDR3 covers 17 residues. The CDR3 DNA reads TGTGCCATCAGTGAGTCACGTGGAGTATCTGGGGCCAACGTCCTGACTTTC. It encodes CAISESRGVSGANVLTF.

The V call is TRBV29-1, the J call TRBJ2-3; D is ambiguous. The germline V and J ends were trimmed by 7 bases and 2 bases, with 10 bases remaining between them. Per the germline V gene, CDR1 is SQVTM and CDR2 is ANQGSEA. CDR3 length: 12 amino acids. As DNA, the CDR3 is TGCAGCGGGAGATCGGCCACAGATACGCAGTATTTT. It codes for CSGRSATDTQYF.

The V call is TRBV4-3, the J call TRBJ2-5, with 11 bases that match TRBD2. The V segment lost 1 base and the J segment 0 bases; nucleotides outside the gene matches: 1. The CDR3 spans 16 residues. Germline V gene lookup returns CDR1 LGHNA and CDR2 YSLEER. The CDR3: CASSQVLAGDQETQYF. In DNA form, the CDR3 reads TGCGCCAGCAGCCAAGTACTAGCGGGGGACCAAGAGACCCAGTACTTC.

This clone was seen a handful of times. This sequence joins TRBV5-1 and TRBJ1-2; a weak D match, TRBD1 (5 bases). The V gene's germline CDR1 is SGHRS and CDR2 YFSETQ. Trimming took 0 bases from V and 6 from J, leaving 12 bases between them. The CDR3 totals 14 residues. CDR3 protein: CASSLGIGGNGYTF. The CDR3 DNA follows: TGCGCCAGCAGCTTGGGGATCGGGGGTAATGGCTACACCTTC.

As DNA, the CDR3 is TGTGCCAGCAGTCCCAGGGTCACGAACACCGGGGAGCTGTTTTTT. Its protein is CASSPRVTNTGELFF. This chain connects TRBV13 to TRBJ2-2; the D gene is possibly TRBD1 (5 bases). The germline V gene encodes CDR1 PRHDT and CDR2 FYEKMQ (reference sequence). The CDR3 spans 15 residues. V was clipped by 6 bases and J by 0 bases, with 11 bases between them.